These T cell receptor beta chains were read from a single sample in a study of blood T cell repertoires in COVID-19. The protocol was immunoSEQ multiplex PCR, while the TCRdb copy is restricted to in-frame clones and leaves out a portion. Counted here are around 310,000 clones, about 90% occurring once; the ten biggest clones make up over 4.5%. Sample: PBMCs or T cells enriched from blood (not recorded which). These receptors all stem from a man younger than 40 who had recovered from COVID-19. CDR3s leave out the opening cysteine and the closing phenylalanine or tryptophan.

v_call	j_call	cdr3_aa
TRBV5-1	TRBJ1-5	ASPRLGESNQPQH
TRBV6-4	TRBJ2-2	ASSDGQNTGELF
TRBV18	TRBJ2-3	ASSPPLTSGETDTQY
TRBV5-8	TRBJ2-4	ASSYLDRAKNIQY
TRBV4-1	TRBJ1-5	ASSQDRTGSNQPQH
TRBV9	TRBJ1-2	ASSTDREANYGYT
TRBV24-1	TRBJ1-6	ATSDRQGATYNSPLH
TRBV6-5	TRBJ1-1	ASSKRQGNTEAF
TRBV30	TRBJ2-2	AWSVRDTTTGELF
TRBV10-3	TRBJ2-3	AISVRGGTDTQY
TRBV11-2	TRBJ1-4	ASSKRTGEKLF
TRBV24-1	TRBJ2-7	ATSDPGGYEQY
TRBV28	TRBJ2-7	ASSTTGAGSYEQY
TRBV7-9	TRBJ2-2	ASSFTVAGTGELF
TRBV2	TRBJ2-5	ASKAGTSGGAVETQY
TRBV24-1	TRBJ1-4	ATSEGRGNEKLF
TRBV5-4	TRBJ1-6	ASSLQGNNSPLH
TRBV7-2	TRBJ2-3	ASSLGSNTQY
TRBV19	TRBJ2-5	ASSIGAGKETQY
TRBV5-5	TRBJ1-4	ASSLGVEKLF
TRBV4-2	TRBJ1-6	ASSRGTGGENNSPLH
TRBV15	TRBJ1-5	ATSRDRALKDYSNQPQH
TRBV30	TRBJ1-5	AWSVAGASNQPQH
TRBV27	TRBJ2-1	ASVADGQGAYNEQF
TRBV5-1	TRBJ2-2	ASSFSGTGELF
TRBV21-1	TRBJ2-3	ASSGRTHGGTQY
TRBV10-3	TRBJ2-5	AISTGGLQETQY
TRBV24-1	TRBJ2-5	ATSDIGGEETQY
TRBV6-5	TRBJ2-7	ASSQPWTGAYEQY
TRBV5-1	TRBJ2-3	ASSLVGGRGRSTDTQY
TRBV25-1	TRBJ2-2	ASSPRVNTGELF
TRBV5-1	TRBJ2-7	ASSWAGGGSYEQY
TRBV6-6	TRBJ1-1	ASSQPSSGAANTEAF
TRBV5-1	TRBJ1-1	ASSSQGMGTEAF
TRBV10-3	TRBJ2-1	AISGAGYEQF
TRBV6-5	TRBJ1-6	ASSPGTGVSALH
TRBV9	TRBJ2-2	ASSVETGSGANTGELF
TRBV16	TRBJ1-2	ASSQSERGGGYT
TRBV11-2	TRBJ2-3	ASSLYGGVGDTQY
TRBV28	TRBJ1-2	ASSFSGDSSYGYT
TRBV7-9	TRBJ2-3	ATSLEGGSTDTQY
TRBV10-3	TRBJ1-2	AISDGSGGITNGYT
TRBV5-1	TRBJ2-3	ASSRRTGTDTQY
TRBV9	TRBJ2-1	ASSVRGHSVMGNEQF
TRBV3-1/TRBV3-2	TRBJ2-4	ASSPGTGLAKNIQY
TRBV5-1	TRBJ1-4	ASSLTGIYEKLF
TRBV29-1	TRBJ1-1	SVGGQGGSEAF
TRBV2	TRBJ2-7	ASSDGIYEQY
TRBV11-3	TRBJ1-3	ASSLVPERFGNTIY
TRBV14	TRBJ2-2	ASSQDRGGGTNTGELF
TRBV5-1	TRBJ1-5	ASSLAGQVYQPQH
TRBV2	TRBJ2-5	ASSSPGGLEKETQY
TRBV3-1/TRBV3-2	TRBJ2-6	ASTGGRGANVLT
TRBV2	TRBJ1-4	ASSDRTNEKLF
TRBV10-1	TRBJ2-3	ASSGERSTSTDTQY
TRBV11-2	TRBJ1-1	ASSLVPAITGGDTEAF
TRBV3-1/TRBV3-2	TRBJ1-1	ASTPPPGSLEAF
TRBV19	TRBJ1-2	ASSIGSPGFGYT